This TCR beta chain was retrieved from a study of blood T cell repertoires in COVID-19. As for the study in general: Italy, Spain and the United States were the sources of the convalescent and acute COVID-19 samples. T cells, B-cell-depleted T cells, or PBMCs provided the cDNA or gDNA that served as material.

In the study's own analysis: For nucleated cells, counts were estimated from reference gene primer amplification. Clones were sequenced by immunoSEQ multiplex PCR, and TCRdb holds only the in-frame ones, with some missing. The DNA gave D and trimming, while V, J and clone size come from that table. The repertoire holds 200,000 to 250,000 clones, with more than 65% as singletons. The CDR3 runs 15 residues. The germline V gene has CDR1 SGHTA and CDR2 FQGNSA. V shed 5 bases, J shed 5 bases, and the junction held 9 bases outside the gene matches. This rearrangement joins TRBV7-2 to TRBJ2-1; 7 bases agree with TRBD2. The sequenced material came from peripheral blood. This receptor was identified in a man aged 45 to 65 with active or convalescent COVID-19. CDR3 loop: CASSPRTSSHNEQFF. The CDR3 region has the DNA TGTGCCAGCAGCCCGAGGACTAGTTCGCACAATGAGCAGTTCTTC.